This T cell receptor beta chain was sequenced for a study of T-cell reconstitution after alpha-beta-depleted transplantation in children. Construction of the TCRbeta library involved unique molecular identifiers. TCRdb passed the PCR reads through MiXCR, listing each CDR3 protein once. Counted here are some 600,000 distinct CDR3 sequences, approximately 16% occurring once; the ten biggest clones make up approximately 1.1%. V was clipped by 8 bases and J by 6 bases, with 12 bases between them. This CDR3 spans 11 amino acids. Germline CDR1 SGHDT, CDR2 YYEEEE. The sequence came from a human donor who donated a stem cell graft to a child with acute myeloid leukemia. Here the sequenced sample was PBMCs from the stem cell graft donor, taken from the stem cell graft. V and J are TRBV5-6 and TRBJ2-7; D might be TRBD1 (6 bases). The CDR3 DNA sequence: TGTGCCAGTACAGGGTTGGGCGAGCAGTACTTC. Protein product: CASTGLGEQYF.